This T cell receptor (beta chain) was recorded in a study of T cell responses to AZD1222 COVID-19 vaccine. Overall study findings and caveats: In all cases, repertoires were sampled only after the peak T cell response. Among the donors, most were white British and more were female, and clonal diversity was possibly underestimated.

Only in-frame clones appear in the TCRdb table, and some are missing; sequencing was by immunoSEQ multiplex PCR. The sample consists of 95,000 to 100,000 clones, roughly 92% of them appearing once. This clone has a single count. Its specificity is unknown. The identical CDR3 is also encoded by other nucleotide sequences in the sample. V lost 0 bases to trimming and J lost 4 bases, with 11 bases between them. The CDR3 runs 15 residues. Germline V gives CDR1 SGDLS, CDR2 YYNGEE. Sequences were derived from peripheral blood, sampled 28 days after the second AZD1222 dose. The source is an adult who received the AZD1222 COVID-19 vaccine. V and J are TRBV9 and TRBJ1-3, with D unclear. The CDR3 sequence: CASSVDGRPGNTIYF. CDR3 sequence (DNA): TGTGCCAGCAGCGTAGATGGACGGCCGGGAAACACCATATATTTT.